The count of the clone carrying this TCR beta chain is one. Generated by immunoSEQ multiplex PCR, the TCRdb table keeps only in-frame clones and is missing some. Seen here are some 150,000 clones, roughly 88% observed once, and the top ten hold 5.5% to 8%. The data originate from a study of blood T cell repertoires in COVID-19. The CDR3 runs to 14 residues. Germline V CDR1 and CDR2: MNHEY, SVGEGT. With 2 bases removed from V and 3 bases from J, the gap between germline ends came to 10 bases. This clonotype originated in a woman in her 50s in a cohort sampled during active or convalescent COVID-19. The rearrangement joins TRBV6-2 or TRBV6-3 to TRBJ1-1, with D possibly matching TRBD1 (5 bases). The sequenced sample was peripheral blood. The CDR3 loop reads CASSYGAPDTEAFF. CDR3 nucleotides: TGTGCCAGCAGTTACGGGGCTCCAGACACTGAAGCTTTCTTT.